This entry features one T cell receptor beta chain sequence. The data belong to a study of blood T cell repertoires in COVID-19. Study as a whole: Samples of COVID-19 (acute and convalescent) were obtained from the United States, Italy and Spain.

Living in 20 to 30 US areas, the participants were between roughly 18 and 89 years of age. Participant-reported clinical history was the basis for cohort assignment. Germline V gene data show CDR1 as MGHRA and CDR2 as YSYEKL. Trimming shortened V by 6 bases and J by 6 bases, and 14 bases separated the two germline ends. This CDR3 comprises 14 residues. Methods used by the authors: Amplification with reference gene primers provided the estimates of nucleated cell counts. Produced via immunoSEQ multiplex PCR; TCRdb's table is partial and in-frame only. V and J calls plus clone size are reproduced from that table; the DNA served to infer D and trimming. This table holds under 450,000 clones, around 87% found once.

V and J are TRBV4-1 and TRBJ1-4, with D possibly being TRBD1 (6 bases). The receptor comes from a man aged 25-40 years who had recovered from COVID-19. The sequenced material came from PBMCs or T cells enriched from blood (not recorded which). CDR3 in DNA: TGCGCCAGCAGTCGGGGGGCACTAGATGAAAAACTGTTTTTT. Translation: CASSRGALDEKLFF.